These T cell receptor beta chains were read from a single sample in a study of CD8 T cells in ankylosing spondylitis. TCRdb called the 5' RACE reads again in MiXCR, with one record for every CDR3 protein. The table has a few hundred thousand distinct CDR3 sequences, roughly a quarter seen once. Material for sequencing was blood, either unsorted or a sorted T cell fraction (not recorded which). Every receptor here comes from a male donor with ankylosing spondylitis or in good health (not recorded which). CDR3s include the opening cysteine and the closing phenylalanine or tryptophan. Fields, in order: V gene, D gene, clone size, J gene, CDR3 protein, CDR3 DNA. A D gene is named only where the DNA matches it firmly. The size field is filled for only some rows; it gives once, few, many or a size class.

v_gene: TRBV7-9
d_gene: TRBD2
abundance: once
j_gene: TRBJ2-3
CDR3aa: CASSLASGGAAYF
CDR3nt: TGTGCCAGCAGCTTAGCTAGCGGGGGGGCCGCGTATTTT

v_gene: TRBV10-3
d_gene: -
abundance: many
j_gene: TRBJ2-7
CDR3aa: CAIREASSYEQYF
CDR3nt: TGTGCCATCAGAGAAGCTAGCTCCTACGAGCAGTACTTC

v_gene: TRBV10-3
d_gene: TRBD1
abundance: -
j_gene: TRBJ1-2
CDR3aa: CAISERDRGINGYTF
CDR3nt: TGTGCCATCAGTGAGCGGGACAGGGGGATAAATGGCTACACCTTC

v_gene: TRBV20-1
d_gene: TRBD2
abundance: -
j_gene: TRBJ2-1
CDR3aa: CSAGLAGVHNEQFF
CDR3nt: TGCAGTGCGGGACTAGCGGGTGTCCACAATGAGCAGTTCTTC

v_gene: TRBV20-1
d_gene: -
abundance: many
j_gene: TRBJ2-1
CDR3aa: CSASPHEQFF
CDR3nt: TGCAGTGCTAGTCCCCATGAGCAGTTCTTC

v_gene: TRBV20-1
d_gene: -
abundance: many
j_gene: TRBJ1-5
CDR3aa: CSAQSTGSNQPQHF
CDR3nt: TGCAGTGCACAGAGCACAGGGTCCAATCAGCCCCAGCATTTT

v_gene: TRBV9
d_gene: TRBD2
abundance: many
j_gene: TRBJ2-5
CDR3aa: CASSVKAGGSTKETQYF
CDR3nt: TGTGCCAGCAGCGTTAAGGCGGGGGGATCCACTAAAGAGACCCAGTACTTC

v_gene: TRBV4-2
d_gene: -
abundance: -
j_gene: TRBJ1-2
CDR3aa: CASGHPDIYGYTF
CDR3nt: TGTGCCAGCGGCCATCCCGACATTTATGGCTACACCTTC

v_gene: TRBV12-3/TRBV12-4
d_gene: TRBD2
abundance: few
j_gene: TRBJ2-7
CDR3aa: CASRDTSGGYEQYF
CDR3nt: TGTGCCAGCAGGGACACTAGCGGCGGTTACGAGCAGTACTTC

v_gene: TRBV29-1
d_gene: TRBD2
abundance: -
j_gene: TRBJ2-3
CDR3aa: CSVETPSGGWDTQYF
CDR3nt: TGCAGCGTTGAGACACCTAGCGGGGGGTGGGATACGCAGTATTTT

v_gene: TRBV5-1
d_gene: -
abundance: once
j_gene: TRBJ2-1
CDR3aa: CASSLAQGGNEQFF
CDR3nt: TGCGCCAGCAGCTTGGCGCAGGGGGGAAATGAGCAGTTCTTC

v_gene: TRBV6-2/TRBV6-3
d_gene: -
abundance: few
j_gene: TRBJ2-7
CDR3aa: CASTDGQPSEQYF
CDR3nt: TGTGCCAGCACCGACGGGCAACCCTCCGAGCAGTACTTC

v_gene: TRBV6-5
d_gene: -
abundance: -
j_gene: TRBJ2-1
CDR3aa: CASSYSPSMAYNEQFF
CDR3nt: TGTGCCAGCAGTTACTCACCTAGTATGGCCTACAATGAGCAGTTCTTC

v_gene: TRBV12-3/TRBV12-4
d_gene: TRBD1
abundance: -
j_gene: TRBJ1-6
CDR3aa: CASRNRDRVNSPLHF
CDR3nt: TGTGCCAGCAGGAACCGGGACAGGGTAAATTCACCCCTCCACTTT

v_gene: TRBV4-2
d_gene: -
abundance: few
j_gene: TRBJ2-7
CDR3aa: CASSHTPGNYEQYF
CDR3nt: TGTGCCAGCAGCCACACGCCAGGGAACTACGAGCAGTACTTC

v_gene: TRBV6-1
d_gene: -
abundance: few
j_gene: TRBJ1-1
CDR3aa: CASSESTTRVAMIAFF
CDR3nt: TGTGCCAGCAGTGAATCAACAACCCGGGTGGCTATGATCGCTTTCTTT

v_gene: TRBV29-1
d_gene: TRBD2
abundance: many
j_gene: TRBJ2-3
CDR3aa: CSVEGTSGSTDTQYF
CDR3nt: TGCAGCGTTGAAGGGACTAGCGGTAGCACAGATACGCAGTATTTT

v_gene: TRBV12-3/TRBV12-4
d_gene: -
abundance: many
j_gene: TRBJ2-6
CDR3aa: CASSRDTSGANVLTF
CDR3nt: TGTGCCAGCAGTCGGGACACGTCTGGGGCCAACGTCCTGACTTTC

v_gene: TRBV12-3/TRBV12-4
d_gene: -
abundance: many
j_gene: TRBJ1-3
CDR3aa: CASSLRAGNTIYF
CDR3nt: TGTGCCAGCAGTTTGAGGGCTGGAAACACCATATATTTT

v_gene: TRBV30
d_gene: -
abundance: -
j_gene: TRBJ2-5
CDR3aa: CAWSFPRWETQYF
CDR3nt: TGTGCCTGGAGTTTCCCTAGATGGGAGACCCAGTACTTC

v_gene: TRBV12-3/TRBV12-4
d_gene: -
abundance: -
j_gene: TRBJ2-5
CDR3aa: CASSLGEPGTQYF
CDR3nt: TGTGCCAGCAGTTTAGGGGAACCAGGGACCCAGTACTTC

v_gene: TRBV7-3
d_gene: TRBD1
abundance: few
j_gene: TRBJ2-2
CDR3aa: CASSLGGQGATGELFF
CDR3nt: TGTGCCAGCAGCTTAGGAGGACAGGGGGCCACCGGGGAGCTGTTTTTT